The 6 T cell receptor beta chains listed next were all sequenced from one sample in a study of blood T cells in healthy people across ages. Using a J-beta primer mix together with a sample-barcoded 5' primer, a second PCR was run for roughly 7 to 12 cycles. In TCRdb, the 5' RACE reads were re-called with MiXCR into one record per CDR3 protein. The repertoire holds about 1.8 million distinct CDR3 sequences, with about 50% as singletons. The specimen sequenced was blood. Every receptor here comes from a woman aged 40 to 55 in good health.

The chain employs TRBV4-1 and TRBJ1-6; D unclear. CDR3 length: 14 residues. CDR1 and CDR2 (germline): MGHRA, YSYEKL. V was cut by 2 bases and J by 9 bases, with 11 bases left in between. CDR3: CASSQQVISSPLHF. The CDR3 region has the DNA TGCGCCAGCAGCCAACAGGTGATAAGTTCACCCCTCCACTTT.

This chain connects TRBV5-4 to TRBJ2-7, with 9 bases fitting TRBD1. Losses at the gene ends were 2 bases for V and 2 bases for J; bases not matched to a gene: 5. CDR3 length: 15 residues. Germline V gene data show CDR1 as SGHNT and CDR2 as YYREEE (reference sequence). The CDR3 reads CASSFGDRDPYEQYF. The CDR3 region has the DNA TGTGCCAGCAGCTTTGGGGACAGGGACCCCTACGAGCAGTACTTC.

This clonotype was observed a single time. A much bigger clone sits one base away, suggesting this may be a read error. Since no conserved phenylalanine or tryptophan closes the CDR3, a read error is the likely cause. This chain joins TRBV7-2 and TRBJ2-3; TRBD1 agrees at 9 bases. The V and J ends lost 4 bases and 0 bases, in that order; junction bases with no gene match: 2. Germline V CDR1 and CDR2: SGHTA, FQGNSA. The CDR3 is 15 amino acids. Here the CDR3 reads CASSSDRGSTDTQYL. The CDR3 nucleotides read TGTGCCAGCAGCTCGGACAGGGGAAGCACAGATACGCAGTATTTA.

The chain uses TRBV28 and TRBJ2-7; 7 nucleotides align to TRBD1. CDR1 is MDHEN and CDR2 is SYDVKM in the germline V gene. The CDR3 runs 14 residues. The J segment lost 1 base and the V segment lost 6 bases, leaving 6 bases of the junction unmatched. CDR3 protein: CASRADRPSYEQYF. In DNA form, the CDR3 reads TGTGCCAGCAGAGCGGACAGGCCGTCCTACGAGCAGTACTTC.

This clonotype turned up a few times. V and J are TRBV9 and TRBJ2-1, with a weak D call TRBD1 (6 bases). V lost 0 bases and J lost 8, with 9 bases in between. CDR1 and CDR2 from the germline V gene are SGDLS and YYNGEE. The CDR3 consists of 13 residues. In DNA, the CDR3 is TGTGCCAGCAGCGTAGCAGGGGTCGATGAGCAGTTCTTC. Translated, it gives CASSVAGVDEQFF.

This sequence joins TRBV6-2 or TRBV6-3 and TRBJ2-1; D perhaps matches TRBD1 (7 bases). The J call is doubtful: the DNA matches TRBJ2-7 better. Germline V lookup: CDR1 MNHEY, CDR2 SVGEGT. The CDR3 sequence is 15 residues long. DNA of the CDR3: TGTGCCAGCCGCCCAGGGGGAGGTCCGAACAATGAGCAGTACTTC. Protein sequence: CASRPGGGPNNEQYF.